The T cell receptor (beta chain) described here comes from a study of breast tumors, draining lymph nodes, adjacent tissues. This clonotype occurred many times. Trimming shortened V by 0 bases and J by 0 bases, and 10 bases separated the two germline ends. CDR1 is SGHRS, CDR2 YFSETQ, per germline. The CDR3 length is 15 residues. Breast cancer patients provided tissue from their axillary draining lymph nodes. TCRdb independently ran MiXCR on the multiplex PCR reads; one entry per CDR3 protein. The data contain approximately 230,000 distinct CDR3 sequences, less than 45% of them singletons. The J gene is TRBJ2-7, the V gene TRBV5-1; perhaps TRBD2 as D (6 bases). Sequenced input: axillary lymph node tissue. The TCR comes from a female donor with breast cancer. Some clones in this sample may be carry-over from other donors' samples. The CDR3 is CASSLGLGSSYEQYF. The CDR3 DNA is TGCGCCAGCAGCTTGGGCCTCGGGAGCTCCTACGAGCAGTACTTC.